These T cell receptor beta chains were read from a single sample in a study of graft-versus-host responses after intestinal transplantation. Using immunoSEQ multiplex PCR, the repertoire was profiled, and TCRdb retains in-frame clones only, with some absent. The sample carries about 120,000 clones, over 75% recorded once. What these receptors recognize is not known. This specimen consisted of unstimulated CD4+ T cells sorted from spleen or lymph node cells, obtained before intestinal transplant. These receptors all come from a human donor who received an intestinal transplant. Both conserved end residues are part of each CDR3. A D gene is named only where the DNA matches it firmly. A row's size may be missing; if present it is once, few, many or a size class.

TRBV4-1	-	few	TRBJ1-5	CASSQVLLQPQHF	TGCGCCAGCAGCCAAGTTCTACTTCAGCCCCAGCATTTT
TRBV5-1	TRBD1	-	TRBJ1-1	CASSSGTGGTEAFF	TGCGCCAGCAGCTCCGGGACAGGGGGCACTGAAGCTTTCTTT
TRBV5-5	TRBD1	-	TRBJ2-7	CASSLGTGAYYEQYF	TGTGCCAGCAGCTTGGGGACAGGGGCCTACTACGAGCAGTACTTC
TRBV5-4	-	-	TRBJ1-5	CASSFAGGNQPQHF	TGTGCCAGCAGCTTTGCCGGGGGCAATCAGCCCCAGCATTTT
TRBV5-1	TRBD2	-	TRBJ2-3	CASSSLAGGSTDTQYF	TGCGCCAGCAGCTCATTAGCGGGGGGGAGCACAGATACGCAGTATTTT
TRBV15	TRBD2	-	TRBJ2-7	CATSKGLGGYEQYF	TGTGCCACCAGCAAGGGACTAGGAGGCTACGAGCAGTACTTC
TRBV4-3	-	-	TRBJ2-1	CASSQEAANEQFF	TGCGCCAGCAGCCAAGAGGCGGCCAATGAGCAGTTCTTC
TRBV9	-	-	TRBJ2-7	CASSAYEQYF	TGTGCCAGCAGCGCCTACGAGCAGTACTTC
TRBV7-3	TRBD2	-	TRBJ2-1	CASSSGLGSNEQFF	TGTGCCAGCAGCTCTGGACTAGGGTCCAATGAGCAGTTCTTC
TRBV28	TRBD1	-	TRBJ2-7	CASSPSDRGLNEQYF	TGTGCCAGCAGTCCTTCGGACAGGGGGCTAAACGAGCAGTACTTC
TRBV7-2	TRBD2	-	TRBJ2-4	CASSSGRVAKNIQYF	TGTGCCAGCAGCTCGGGGAGGGTAGCCAAAAACATTCAGTACTTC
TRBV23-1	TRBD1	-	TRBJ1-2	CASSQSKGANGYTF	TGCGCCAGCAGTCAATCGAAGGGGGCGAATGGCTACACCTTC
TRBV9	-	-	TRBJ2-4	CASSVGEGLAKNIQYF	TGTGCCAGCAGCGTAGGAGAGGGACTAGCCAAAAACATTCAGTACTTC
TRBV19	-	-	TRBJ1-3	CASSIAQGPTTGNTIYF	TGTGCCAGTAGTATAGCCCAGGGCCCAACTACTGGAAACACCATATATTTT
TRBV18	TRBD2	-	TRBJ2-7	CASSPRREGREQYF	TGTGCCAGCTCACCACGTCGGGAGGGCCGAGAGCAGTACTTC
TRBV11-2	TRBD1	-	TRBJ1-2	CASSLRTGYGYTF	TGTGCCAGCAGCCTAAGGACAGGCTATGGCTACACCTTC
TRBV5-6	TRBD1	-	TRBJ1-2	CASSFNPGQSYGYTF	TGTGCCAGCAGCTTTAATCCGGGACAGAGCTATGGCTACACCTTC
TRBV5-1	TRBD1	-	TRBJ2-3	CASHSGAGGTDTQYF	TGCGCCAGTCACTCAGGGGCAGGGGGAACAGATACGCAGTATTTT
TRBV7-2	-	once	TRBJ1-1	CASSLEGRMSTEAFF	TGTGCCAGCAGCTTAGAGGGGCGCATGAGCACTGAAGCTTTCTTT
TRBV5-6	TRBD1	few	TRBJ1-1	CASSLPRGKGTEAFF	TGTGCCAGCAGCTTGCCCAGGGGGAAGGGAACTGAAGCTTTCTTT
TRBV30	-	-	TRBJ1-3	CAHGRKAAGNTIYF	TGTGCCCACGGTAGAAAAGCCGCTGGAAACACCATATATTTT
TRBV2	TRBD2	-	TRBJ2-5	CASEFSGGLRETQYF	TGTGCCAGCGAATTTAGCGGGGGATTGAGGGAGACCCAGTACTTC
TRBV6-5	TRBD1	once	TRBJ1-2	CASSYDRGRGGYTF	TGTGCCAGCAGTTACGACAGGGGGCGAGGTGGCTACACCTTC
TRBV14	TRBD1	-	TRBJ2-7	CASSQDIRDRGSYEQYF	TGTGCCAGCAGCCAAGATATACGGGACAGGGGTTCCTACGAGCAGTACTTC
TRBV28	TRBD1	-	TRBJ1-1	CASSPVAGTGDTEAFF	TGTGCCAGCAGTCCCGTGGCCGGGACAGGGGACACTGAAGCTTTCTTT
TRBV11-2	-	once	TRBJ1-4	CASSFTGAKLFF	TGTGCCAGCAGCTTTACAGGCGCAAAACTGTTTTTT
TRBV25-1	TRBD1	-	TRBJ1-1	CATTGASGSEAFF	TGTGCCACCACAGGGGCCTCAGGGTCTGAAGCTTTCTTT
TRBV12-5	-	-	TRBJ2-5	CASSSGSTMGTQYF	TGTGCTAGTAGCTCGGGATCTACTATGGGGACCCAGTACTTC
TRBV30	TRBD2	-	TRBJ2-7	CAWRPYTGLAHYEQYF	TGTGCCTGGAGGCCATACACGGGACTAGCGCACTACGAGCAGTACTTC
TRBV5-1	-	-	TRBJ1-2	CASTKGSDTLYGYTF	TGCGCCAGCACCAAAGGAAGTGACACCCTCTATGGCTACACCTTC
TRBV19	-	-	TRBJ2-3	CASSRAVTDTQYF	TGTGCCAGTAGTCGAGCGGTTACAGATACGCAGTATTTT
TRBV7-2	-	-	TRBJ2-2	CASSPHSTTVSGELFF	TGTGCCAGCAGCCCCCACTCGACCACAGTCAGCGGGGAGCTGTTTTTT
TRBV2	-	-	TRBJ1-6	CASSELPAVSSYNSPLHF	TGTGCCAGCAGTGAATTACCCGCCGTTAGCTCCTATAATTCACCCCTCCACTTT
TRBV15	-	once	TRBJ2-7	CATSRDQGPYEQYF	TGTGCCACCAGCAGAGATCAGGGGCCCTACGAGCAGTACTTC
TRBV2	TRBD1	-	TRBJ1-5	CASRADRANQPQHF	TGTGCCAGCAGGGCGGACAGGGCAAATCAGCCCCAGCATTTT
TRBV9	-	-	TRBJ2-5	CASSLEGLSDETQYF	TGTGCCAGCAGCCTTGAGGGCCTATCCGACGAGACCCAGTACTTC
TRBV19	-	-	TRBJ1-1	CASGNKDRRYTEAFF	TGTGCCAGTGGAAATAAAGACAGGCGATACACTGAAGCTTTCTTT
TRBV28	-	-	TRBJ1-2	CASSLPTGYWGYTF	TGTGCCAGCAGTTTACCCACGGGTTACTGGGGCTACACCTTC
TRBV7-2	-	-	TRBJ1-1	CASSLRQNTEAFF	TGTGCCAGCAGCTTAAGACAAAACACTGAAGCTTTCTTT
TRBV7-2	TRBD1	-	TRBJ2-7	CASSNRQGPYEQYF	TGTGCCAGCAGCAACCGACAGGGCCCCTACGAGCAGTACTTC
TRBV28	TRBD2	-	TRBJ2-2	CASRRGGPETGELFF	TGTGCCAGCAGGCGGGGGGGACCCGAGACTGGGGAGCTGTTTTTT
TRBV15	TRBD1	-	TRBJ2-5	CATSRLPPRDRGPRAQYF	TGTGCCACCAGCAGACTCCCGCCTAGGGACAGGGGTCCGAGGGCCCAGTACTTC
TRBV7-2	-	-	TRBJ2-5	CASSLRRGGGETQYF	TGTGCCAGCAGCTTAAGAAGGGGAGGAGGAGAGACCCAGTACTTC
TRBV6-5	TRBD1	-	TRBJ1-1	CASSIRTGNTEAFF	TGTGCCAGCAGTATCCGGACAGGGAACACTGAAGCTTTCTTT
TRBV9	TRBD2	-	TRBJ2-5	CASSVGLAQETQYF	TGTGCCAGCAGCGTAGGACTAGCGCAAGAGACCCAGTACTTC
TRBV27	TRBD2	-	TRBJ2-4	CASSLGLAGLAKNIQYF	TGTGCCAGCAGTTTAGGTCTAGCGGGTTTAGCCAAAAACATTCAGTACTTC
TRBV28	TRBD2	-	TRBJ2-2	CASSLVSGRAGELFF	TGTGCCAGCAGTTTAGTTAGCGGGAGGGCCGGGGAGCTGTTTTTT
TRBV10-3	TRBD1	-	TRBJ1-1	CAITGTENTEAFF	TGTGCCATCACCGGGACAGAGAACACTGAAGCTTTCTTT
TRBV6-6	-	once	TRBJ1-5	CASSSWGGSNQPQHF	TGTGCCAGCAGTTCTTGGGGAGGAAGCAATCAGCCCCAGCATTTT
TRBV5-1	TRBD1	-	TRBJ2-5	CASRHNRGPETQYF	TGCGCCAGCAGACATAACAGGGGTCCAGAGACCCAGTACTTC
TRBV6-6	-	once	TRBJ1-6	CASSEALNNSPLHF	TGTGCCAGCAGTGAGGCTTTAAATAATTCACCCCTCCACTTT
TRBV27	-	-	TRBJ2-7	CASSLYRDTYEQYF	TGTGCCAGCAGTCTGTACAGGGACACCTACGAGCAGTACTTC
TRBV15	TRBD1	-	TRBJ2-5	CATSRQGAGETQYF	TGTGCCACCAGCAGACAGGGGGCAGGGGAGACCCAGTACTTC
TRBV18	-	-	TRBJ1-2	CASSPPRTVSGGYTF	TGTGCCAGCTCACCACCCCGGACTGTCTCGGGGGGCTACACCTTC
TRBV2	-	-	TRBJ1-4	CASSTTADPNEKLFF	TGTGCCAGCAGTACAACCGCGGATCCTAATGAAAAACTGTTTTTT